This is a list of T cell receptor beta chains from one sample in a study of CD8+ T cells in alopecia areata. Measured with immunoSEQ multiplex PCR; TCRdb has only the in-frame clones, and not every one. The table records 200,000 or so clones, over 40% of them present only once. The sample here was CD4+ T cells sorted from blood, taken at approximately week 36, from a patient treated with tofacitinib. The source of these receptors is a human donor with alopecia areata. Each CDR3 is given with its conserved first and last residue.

CASSVGDTGSEKLFF | TRBJ1-4 | TRBV9
CASSAQGYSGANVLTF | TRBJ2-6 | TRBV9
CAWKGTDYGYTF | TRBJ1-2 | TRBV30
CASSQDLSGTDTQYF | TRBJ2-3 | TRBV4-3
CAIRGVGGGDTQYF | TRBJ2-3 | TRBV10-3
CASSQDLRAGELFF | TRBJ2-2 | TRBV4-2
CASSLQGQGANVLTF | TRBJ2-6 | TRBV5-1
CSVVAGQGGNEQFF | TRBJ2-1 | TRBV29-1
CAWSVWTGGNEQFF | TRBJ2-1 | TRBV30
CASSLGSGGGEKLFF | TRBJ1-4 | TRBV5-1
CSVAFRSGANVLTF | TRBJ2-6 | TRBV29-1
CASYPRTNSYNEQFF | TRBJ2-1 | TRBV7-9
CASSLIGPYEQYF | TRBJ2-7 | TRBV27
CATSRETSGRGETQYF | TRBJ2-5 | TRBV15
CASSFPLARSIEFF | TRBJ2-1 | TRBV7-9
CAISELRTSVNEQFF | TRBJ2-1 | TRBV10-3
CASSPSVPNYGYTF | TRBJ1-2 | TRBV6-6
CASSWRGPYNEQFF | TRBJ2-1 | TRBV6-5
CASSYSTGKGSQYF | TRBJ2-5 | TRBV6-6
CASTPIFQTVDPRETQYF | TRBJ2-5 | TRBV19
CAIEERNTIYF | TRBJ1-3 | TRBV10-3